The 9 T cell receptor beta chains presented below share a single source sample, sequenced in a study of CD8 T cells in Susac syndrome. The RNA, about 0.5 to 1 ug, was put through reverse transcription using random hexamers. Using its own MiXCR run on the immunoSEQ multiplex PCR reads, TCRdb lists one record per CDR3 protein. Of some 200,000 distinct CDR3 sequences listed, roughly 90% are singletons. The sequenced material came from CD4+ T cells from PBMCs. The receptors here all came from a human donor with Susac syndrome.

The V and J genes are TRBV3-1 and TRBJ2-1; 12 bases align to TRBD2. This CDR3 spans 15 amino acids. The V gene's germline CDR1 is LGHDT and CDR2 YNNKEL (reference sequence). The trim removed 2 bases at V and 8 bases at J, leaving 4 bases unmatched. CDR3 coding DNA: TGTGCCAGCAGCCAACTAGCGGGAGGGAAGGATGAGCAGTTCTTC. Protein: CASSQLAGGKDEQFF.

CDR3 coding DNA: TGTGCCAGCAGTTACCCCAGCGGACCGGCCTCCTACAATGAGCAGTTCTTC. It yields the protein CASSYPSGPASYNEQFF. J is TRBJ2-1 and V is TRBV6-7; D may be TRBD2 (5 bases). TRBV6-7 counts as an open reading frame of uncertain function. The CDR3 totals 17 residues. Trimming removed 2 bases from V and 0 bases from J, with 14 bases in between.

This clonotype was counted once. This chain uses TRBV2 with TRBJ1-1; perhaps TRBD1 as D (6 bases). Germline V gene data show CDR1 as SNHLY and CDR2 as FYNNEI. This CDR3 spans 15 amino acids. The V end was cut by 7 bases, the J end by 3 bases, with 18 bases between. CDR3 amino acids: CASNPRRGADTEAFF. The CDR3 nucleotides are TGTGCCAGCAACCCCCGTCGGGGGGCGGACACTGAAGCTTTCTTT. The variable domain in full, completed from reference TRBV2 and TRBJ1-1, reads EPEVTQTPSHQVTQMGQEVILRCVPISNHLYFYWYRQILGQKVEFLVSFYNNEISEKSEIFDDQFSVERPDGSNFTLKIRSTKLEDSAMYFCASNPRRGADTEAFFGQGTRLTVV.

V gene TRBV7-2 combines with J gene TRBJ1-2, with D hard to call. Germline V gene sequence: CDR1 SGHTA, CDR2 FQGNSA. Trimming pared 0 bases from V and 4 bases from J, leaving 9 bases between. The CDR3 length is 14 residues. Here the CDR3 DNA reads TGTGCCAGCAGCTTAGCAGGGAGCGCCTATGGCTACACCTTC. Its protein is CASSLAGSAYGYTF.

The CDR3: CASSFHRTGREQYF. CDR3 DNA: TGTGCCAGCAGTTTTCACCGGACAGGACGGGAGCAGTACTTC. The chain recombines TRBV27 with TRBJ2-7, with TRBD1 matching over 7 bases. Germline lookup yields CDR1 MNHEY and CDR2 SMNVEV (reference sequence). V was pared by 3 bases and J by 7 bases, with 9 bases of the junction left unmatched. This CDR3 has 14 residues.

The CDR3 coding sequence is TGTGCCAGTAGTTCCCAGAGGGGCTACGAGCAGTACTTC. Its protein product is CASSSQRGYEQYF. This chain links TRBV19 with TRBJ2-7; D is perhaps TRBD1 or TRBD2 (5 bases each). The CDR3 extends over 13 amino acids. Germline V lookup: CDR1 LNHDA, CDR2 SQIVND (reference sequence). The V end was cut by 5 bases, the J end by 3 bases, with 11 bases between.

V gene TRBV20-1 combines with J gene TRBJ1-1; D is undetermined. The CDR3 is 16 residues long. Germline V gene lookup returns CDR1 DFQATT and CDR2 SNEGSKA (reference sequence). Trimming left V 3 bases short and J 0 bases short, with 17 bases between. The CDR3 spells CSARKASGGLNTEAFF. CDR3 coding DNA: TGCAGTGCTAGGAAGGCCTCGGGAGGTTTGAACACTGAAGCTTTCTTT.

The chain links TRBV6-5 to TRBJ2-5; 7 positions agree with TRBD2. This CDR3 is 15 amino acids long. From germline, CDR1 is MNHEY and CDR2 SVGAGI. Trimming cost V 0 bases and J 4 bases; bases outside gene matches: 5. The CDR3 nucleotides are TGTGCCAGCAGTTACTCTTGGGGGGGTCTAGAGACCCAGTACTTC. This gives the protein CASSYSWGGLETQYF.

The chain employs TRBV20-1 and TRBJ2-7; 13 nucleotides line up with TRBD2. CDR1 is DFQATT, CDR2 SNEGSKA, per germline (reference sequence). The junction had 12 bases not matched to a gene; V was cut back by 6 bases and J by 4 bases. CDR3 length: 16 amino acids. The CDR3 loop is CSARPGTSGTEYEQYF. CDR3 nucleotides: TGCAGTGCACGTCCAGGGACTAGCGGGACCGAGTACGAGCAGTACTTC.